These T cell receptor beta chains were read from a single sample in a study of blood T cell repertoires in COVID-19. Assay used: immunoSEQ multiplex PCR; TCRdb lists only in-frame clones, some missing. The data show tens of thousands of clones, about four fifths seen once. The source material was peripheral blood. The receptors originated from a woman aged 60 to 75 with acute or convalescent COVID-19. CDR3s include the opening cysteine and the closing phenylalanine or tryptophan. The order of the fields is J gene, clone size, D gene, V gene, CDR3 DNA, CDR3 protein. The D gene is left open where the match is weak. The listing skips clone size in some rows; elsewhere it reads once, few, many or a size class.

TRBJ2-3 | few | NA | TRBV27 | TGTGCCAGCAGACGGGACTCAGATACGCAGTATTTT | CASRRDSDTQYF
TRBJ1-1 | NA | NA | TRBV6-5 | TGTGCCAGCAGTTACTCGATCACTACAGGTATTGAAGCTTTCTTT | CASSYSITTGIEAFF
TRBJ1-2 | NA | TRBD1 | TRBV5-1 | TGCGCCAGCAGCCCGGGACAGAGCTATGGCTACACCTTC | CASSPGQSYGYTF
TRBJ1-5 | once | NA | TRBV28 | TGTGCCAGCACAAACCCGGGACTTGGGGGTCAGCCCCAGCATTTT | CASTNPGLGGQPQHF
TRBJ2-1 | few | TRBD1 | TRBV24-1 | TGTGCCACCAGTGATTTCACAGGGGGCCGAAATGAGCAGTTCTTC | CATSDFTGGRNEQFF
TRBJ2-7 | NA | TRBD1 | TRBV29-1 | TGCAGCGTAGTAGGAACAGGGGGCTTGTCCTACGAGCAGTACTTC | CSVVGTGGLSYEQYF
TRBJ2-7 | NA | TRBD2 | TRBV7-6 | TGTGCCAGCAGCTTGCGGCCGGGGGGGGACTACGAGCAGTACTTC | CASSLRPGGDYEQYF
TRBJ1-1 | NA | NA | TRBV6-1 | TGTGCCAGCAGTGAAGAGGGGTCAGTACACACTGAAGCTTTCTTT | CASSEEGSVHTEAFF
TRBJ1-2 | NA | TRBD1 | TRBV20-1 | TGCAGTGCTAGTCATATGGACAGGGTTGATGGCTACACCTTC | CSASHMDRVDGYTF
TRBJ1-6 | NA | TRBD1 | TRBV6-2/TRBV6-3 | TGTGCCAGCAGCGAAACCGGGACAGGAGGATCACCCCTCCACTTT | CASSETGTGGSPLHF
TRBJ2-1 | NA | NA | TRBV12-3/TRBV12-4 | TGTGCCAGCAGCCTCGACGGGGATGCGGAGCAGTTCTTC | CASSLDGDAEQFF
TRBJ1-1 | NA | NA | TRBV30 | TGTGCCTGGAGTCGAACCGAACAGCTGAACACTGAAGCTTTCTTT | CAWSRTEQLNTEAFF
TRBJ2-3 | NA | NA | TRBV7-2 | TGTGCCAGCAGCCTTAGAGTATCTAGCACAGATACGCAGTATTTT | CASSLRVSSTDTQYF
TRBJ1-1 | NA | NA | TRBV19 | TGTGCCAGTATCCCGACAAGAGGGCGATTTGACACTGAAGCTTTCTTT | CASIPTRGRFDTEAFF
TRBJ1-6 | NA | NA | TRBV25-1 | TGTGCCAGCAGTGGAGATACAGGGAAGAGTTCACCCCTCCACTTT | CASSGDTGKSSPLHF
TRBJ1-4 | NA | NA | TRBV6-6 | TGTGCCAGCAGTATCGAGACCGCGTCAGGCGAAAAACTGTTTTTT | CASSIETASGEKLFF
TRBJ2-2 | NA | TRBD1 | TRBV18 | TGTGCCAGCTCACGGGACAGTGCGAGCACCGGGGAGCTGTTTTTT | CASSRDSASTGELFF
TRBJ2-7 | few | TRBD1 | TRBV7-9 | TGTGCCAGCAGCATTTGGGACAGCTCCTACGAGCAGTACTTC | CASSIWDSSYEQYF
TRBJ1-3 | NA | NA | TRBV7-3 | TGTGCCAGCAGCTTAAGGGGGCCGCTATCCTCTGGAAACACCATATATTTT | CASSLRGPLSSGNTIYF
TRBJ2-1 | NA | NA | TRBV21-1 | TGTGCCAGCAGCAAAATTAGTAGCGGGGGGTCTTACAATGAGCAGTTCTTC | CASSKISSGGSYNEQFF